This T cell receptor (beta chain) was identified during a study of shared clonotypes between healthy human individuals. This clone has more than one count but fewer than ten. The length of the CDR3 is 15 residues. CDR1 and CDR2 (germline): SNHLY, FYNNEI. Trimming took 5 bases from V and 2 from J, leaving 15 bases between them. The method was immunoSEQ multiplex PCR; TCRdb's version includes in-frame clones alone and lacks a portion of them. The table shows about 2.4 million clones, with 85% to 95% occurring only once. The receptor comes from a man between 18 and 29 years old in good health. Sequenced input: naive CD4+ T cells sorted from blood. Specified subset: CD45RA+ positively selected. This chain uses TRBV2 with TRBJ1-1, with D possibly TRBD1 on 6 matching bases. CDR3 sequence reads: CASSPRPTGNTEAFF. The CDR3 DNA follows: TGTGCCAGCAGTCCGCGACCGACAGGCAACACTGAAGCTTTCTTT.